This TCR beta chain was sequenced for a study of OX40 agonist ivuxolimab in advanced cancers. Study at large: Patients received ivuxolimab, an agonistic anti-OX40 (CD134) antibody. Eligibility rules accepted prior anti-PD-1, anti-PD-L1 or anti-CTLA-4 therapy, and around 40% had some. The study, taken as a whole, reports: Among T cells, CD8+ cells averaged more expanded clones than CD4+ cells.

The CDR3 extends over 13 amino acids. Germline V gene data show CDR1 as LNHDA and CDR2 as SQIVND (reference sequence). The germline V and J ends were trimmed by 2 bases and 7 bases, with 9 bases remaining between them. This clone was seen once. The antigen is unknown. Sequencing used immunoSEQ multiplex PCR; TCRdb keeps in-frame clones, though not all of them. The table shows over 70,000 clones, with 80% to 90% occurring only once. The clonotype originates from an adult with an advanced solid tumor such as melanoma, head and neck, liver or kidney cancer. The sample consisted of CD4+ or CD8+ T cells sorted from blood, taken in a trial of the OX40 agonist ivuxolimab. J is TRBJ2-1 and V is TRBV19, with D uncertain. The CDR3 DNA reads as TGTGCCAGTAGTATAATAGGGTATAATGAGCAGTTCTTC. Encoded protein: CASSIIGYNEQFF.